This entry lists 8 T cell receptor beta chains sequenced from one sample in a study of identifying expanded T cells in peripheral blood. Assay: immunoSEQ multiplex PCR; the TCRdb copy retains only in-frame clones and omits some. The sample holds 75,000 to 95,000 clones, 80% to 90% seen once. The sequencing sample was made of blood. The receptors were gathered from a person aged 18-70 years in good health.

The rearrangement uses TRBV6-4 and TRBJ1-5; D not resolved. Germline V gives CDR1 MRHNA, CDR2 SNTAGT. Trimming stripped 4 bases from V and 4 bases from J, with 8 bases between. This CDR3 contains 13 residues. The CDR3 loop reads CASSAEENQPQHF. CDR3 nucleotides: TGTGCCAGCAGTGCAGAGGAGAATCAGCCCCAGCATTTT.

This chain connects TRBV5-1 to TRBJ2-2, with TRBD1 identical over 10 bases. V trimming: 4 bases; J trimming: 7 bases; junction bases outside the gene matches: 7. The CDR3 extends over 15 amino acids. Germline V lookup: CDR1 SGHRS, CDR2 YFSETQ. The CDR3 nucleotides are TGCGCCAGCAGCCACGGGACAGGGGTGAACGGGGAGCTGTTTTTT. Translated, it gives CASSHGTGVNGELFF. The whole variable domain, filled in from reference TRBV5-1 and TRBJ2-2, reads KAGVTQTPRYLIKTRGQQVTLSCSPISGHRSVSWYQQTPGQGLQFLFEYFSETQRNKGNFPGRFSGRQFSNSRSEMNVSTLELGDSALYLCASSHGTGVNGELFFGEGSRLTVL.

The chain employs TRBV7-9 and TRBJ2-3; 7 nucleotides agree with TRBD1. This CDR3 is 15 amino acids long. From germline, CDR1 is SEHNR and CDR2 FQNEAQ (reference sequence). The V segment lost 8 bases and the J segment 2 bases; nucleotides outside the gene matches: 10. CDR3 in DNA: TGTGCCAGCTTGGGGACAGAAAGACCCACAGATACGCAGTATTTT. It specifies CASLGTERPTDTQYF.

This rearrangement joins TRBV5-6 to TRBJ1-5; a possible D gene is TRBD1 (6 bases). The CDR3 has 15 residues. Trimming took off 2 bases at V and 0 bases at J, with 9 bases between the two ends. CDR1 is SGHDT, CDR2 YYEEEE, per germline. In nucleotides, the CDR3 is TGTGCCAGCAGCTTTGGGGGGCTTAGCAATCAGCCCCAGCATTTT. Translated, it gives CASSFGGLSNQPQHF.

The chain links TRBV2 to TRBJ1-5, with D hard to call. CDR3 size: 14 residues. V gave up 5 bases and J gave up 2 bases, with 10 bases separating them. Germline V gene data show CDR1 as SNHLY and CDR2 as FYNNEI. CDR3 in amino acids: CASSFGRGNQPQHF. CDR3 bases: TGTGCCAGCAGTTTCGGCCGAGGCAATCAGCCCCAGCATTTT.

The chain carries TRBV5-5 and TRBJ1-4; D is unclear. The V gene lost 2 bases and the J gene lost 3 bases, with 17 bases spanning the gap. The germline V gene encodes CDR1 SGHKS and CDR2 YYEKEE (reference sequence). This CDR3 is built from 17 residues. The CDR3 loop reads CASSLTPPHGPNEKLFF. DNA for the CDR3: TGTGCCAGCAGCTTAACCCCACCACATGGCCCTAATGAAAAACTGTTTTTT.

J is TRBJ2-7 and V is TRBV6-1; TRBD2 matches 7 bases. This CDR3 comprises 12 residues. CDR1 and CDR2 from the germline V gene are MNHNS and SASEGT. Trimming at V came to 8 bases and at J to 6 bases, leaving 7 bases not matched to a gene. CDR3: CASEMGGFEQYF. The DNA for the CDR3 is TGTGCCAGCGAAATGGGGGGGTTCGAGCAGTACTTC.

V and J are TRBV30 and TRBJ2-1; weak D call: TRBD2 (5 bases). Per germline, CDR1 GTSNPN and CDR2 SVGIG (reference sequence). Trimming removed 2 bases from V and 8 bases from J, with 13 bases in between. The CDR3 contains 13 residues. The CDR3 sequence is CAWSRPGWDEQFF. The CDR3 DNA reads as TGTGCCTGGAGTCGCCCGGGGTGGGATGAGCAGTTCTTC. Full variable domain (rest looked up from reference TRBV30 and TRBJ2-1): SQTIHQWPATLVQPVGSPLSLECTVEGTSNPNLYWYRQAAGRGLQLLFYSVGIGQISSEVPQNLSASRPQDRQFILSSKKLLLSDSGFYLCAWSRPGWDEQFFGPGTRLTVL.